This T cell receptor (beta chain) stems from a study of blood T cell repertoires in COVID-19. Assay used: immunoSEQ multiplex PCR; TCRdb lists only in-frame clones, some missing. The data show some 230,000 clones, 80% to 85% seen once. J lost 6 bases, V lost 4 bases, and 10 bases had no gene match. Germline V CDR1 and CDR2: SGHAT, FQNNGV. The CDR3 loop spans 15 amino acids. This clonotype was obtained from a woman aged 60-75 years with acute or convalescent COVID-19. V gene TRBV11-2 combines with J gene TRBJ2-3, with TRBD2 matching 7 bases. The sequenced material came from peripheral blood. CDR3 sequence: CASSSQLSGADTQYF. DNA for the CDR3: TGTGCCAGCAGCTCACAGCTGAGCGGGGCGGATACGCAGTATTTT.